A selection of T cell receptor beta chains follows, all from one sample in a study of cytomegalovirus exposure and HLA in healthy donors. The method was immunoSEQ multiplex PCR; TCRdb's version includes in-frame clones alone and lacks a portion of them. This table holds 99,000 or so clones, about four fifths found once. Sequenced input: PBMCs. The receptors were sampled from a male donor in good health and CMV-seropositive. Each CDR3 is given with its conserved first and last residue. The D gene is left open where the match is weak. Part of the rows lack a size; the others show once, few, many or a class for expanded clones.

V gene,D gene,J gene,clone size,CDR3 protein,CDR3 DNA
TRBV30,TRBD1,TRBJ2-5,.,CAWSVRAGGQETQYF,TGTGCCTGGAGTGTACGGGCAGGGGGCCAGGAGACCCAGTACTTC
TRBV7-7,.,TRBJ2-7,.,CASSRTESYEQYF,TGTGCTAGCAGCCGGACAGAGTCCTACGAGCAGTACTTC
TRBV5-1,.,TRBJ1-1,.,CASSVATGPTEAFF,TGCGCCAGCAGCGTGGCGACAGGACCCACTGAAGCTTTCTTT
TRBV7-9,TRBD1,TRBJ1-4,.,CAYSRTGGEKLFF,TGTGCCTATTCTAGGACAGGGGGCGAAAAACTGTTTTTT
TRBV30,TRBD2,TRBJ2-1,.,CAWSSPSLAPRIAEQFF,TGTGCCTGGAGTTCCCCGTCACTAGCGCCCCGGATCGCTGAGCAGTTCTTC
TRBV19,TRBD1,TRBJ2-7,once,CASSRDRGRYEQYF,TGTGCCAGTAGTCGGGACAGGGGGAGATACGAGCAGTACTTC
TRBV7-2,.,TRBJ1-2,few,CASSSPLGYYGYTF,TGTGCCAGCAGCTCTCCCCTCGGTTACTATGGCTACACCTTC
TRBV15,TRBD1,TRBJ1-2,.,CATSRTDRGYTF,TGTGCCACCAGCAGGACGGACAGGGGCTACACCTTC
TRBV4-1,.,TRBJ1-4,few,CASSQAGAREKLFF,TGCGCCAGCAGCCAAGCAGGGGCCAGGGAAAAACTGTTTTTT
TRBV5-1,TRBD1,TRBJ1-1,.,CASSPGQGRTEAFF,TGCGCCAGCAGCCCGGGACAGGGGAGGACTGAAGCTTTCTTT
TRBV5-1,TRBD1,TRBJ2-7,once,CASSPGGTGASVRYEQYF,TGCGCCAGCAGCCCAGGAGGGACAGGAGCCTCTGTGCGGTACGAGCAGTACTTC
TRBV5-4,.,TRBJ2-5,.,CASSPRPPGTQYF,TGTGCCAGCAGCCCCCGCCCCCCAGGGACCCAGTACTTC
TRBV2,TRBD1,TRBJ1-2,.,CASRARGPGYGYTF,TGTGCCAGCAGAGCCAGGGGGCCCGGTTATGGCTACACCTTC
TRBV2,.,TRBJ2-5,.,CASSVLEGSFGTQYF,TGTGCCAGCAGTGTTCTAGAGGGATCTTTCGGGACCCAGTACTTC
TRBV6-6,TRBD2,TRBJ2-7,.,CASSSLAGQTYEQYF,TGTGCCAGCAGCTCTCTAGCGGGCCAGACCTACGAGCAGTACTTC
TRBV30,.,TRBJ1-5,.,CAWSRPEVLNQPQHF,TGTGCCTGGAGTCGACCGGAGGTCCTCAATCAGCCCCAGCATTTT